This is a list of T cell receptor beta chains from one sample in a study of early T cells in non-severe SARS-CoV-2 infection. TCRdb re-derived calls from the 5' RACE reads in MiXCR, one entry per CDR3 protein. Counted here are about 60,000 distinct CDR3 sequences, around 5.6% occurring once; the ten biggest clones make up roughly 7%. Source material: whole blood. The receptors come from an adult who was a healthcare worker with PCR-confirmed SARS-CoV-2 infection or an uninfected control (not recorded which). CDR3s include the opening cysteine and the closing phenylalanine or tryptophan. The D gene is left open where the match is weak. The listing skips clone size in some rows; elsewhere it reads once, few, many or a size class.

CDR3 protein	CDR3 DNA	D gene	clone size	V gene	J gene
CLVERGTDTQYF	TGCCTAGTAGAGCGGGGGACAGATACGCAGTATTTT	TRBD2	many	TRBV20-1	TRBJ2-3
CASSYLAEGAYNEQFF	TGTGCCAGCAGTTATCTAGCGGAAGGCGCGTACAATGAGCAGTTCTTC	TRBD2	few	TRBV6-2/TRBV6-3	TRBJ2-1
CASSLTTAGEQFF	TGCGCCAGCAGCCTAACCACTGCCGGTGAGCAGTTCTTC	-	many	TRBV5-1	TRBJ2-1
CASSLGLRALSGEQFF	TGCGCCAGCAGCTTGGGCCTCCGGGCCTTAAGCGGTGAGCAGTTCTTC	-	many	TRBV5-1	TRBJ2-1
CASRQGLYSPLHF	TGTGCCAGCAGACAGGGTCTATATTCACCCCTCCACTTT	-	many	TRBV6-5	TRBJ1-6
CASSQDSVSSSTDTQYF	TGCGCCAGCAGCCAAGATAGCGTCAGTTCTAGCACAGATACGCAGTATTTT	-	many	TRBV4-3	TRBJ2-3
CASSLLELNTEAFF	TGTGCCAGCAGCTTATTAGAACTGAACACTGAAGCTTTCTTT	-	-	TRBV11-2	TRBJ1-1
CASSLGRRAMGDTQYF	TGCGCCAGCAGCTTGGGCCGACGGGCCATGGGAGATACGCAGTATTTT	-	many	TRBV5-1	TRBJ2-3
CASSSEEGQSTDTQYF	TGTGCCAGCAGCTCCGAGGAGGGTCAATCCACAGATACGCAGTATTTT	-	many	TRBV7-3	TRBJ2-3
CAGGQDLSGELFF	TGTGCCGGCGGGCAGGACCTTTCCGGGGAGCTGTTTTTT	-	many	TRBV11-2	TRBJ2-2
CASSRRQGADTQYF	TGTGCCAGCAGCCGGCGACAGGGAGCGGATACGCAGTATTTT	TRBD1	many	TRBV14	TRBJ2-3
CASSNGDSPLHF	TGTGCCAGCAGCAATGGGGATTCACCCCTCCACTTT	-	many	TRBV11-1	TRBJ1-6
CSARRTGYYEQYF	TGCAGTGCTAGACGGACAGGGTACTACGAGCAGTACTTC	TRBD1	-	TRBV20-1	TRBJ2-7
CASSLGVGSTDTQYF	TGTGCCAGCAGTTTGGGTGTAGGGAGCACAGATACGCAGTATTTT	-	few	TRBV28	TRBJ2-3
CSVDSQGLTSEQYF	TGCAGCGTTGATTCCCAGGGGTTAACGAGCGAGCAGTACTTC	-	many	TRBV29-1	TRBJ2-7
CASSTSSLRTEGAYEQYF	TGTGCCAGCAGCACTTCCTCCCTCCGGACCGAGGGGGCCTACGAGCAGTACTTC	-	-	TRBV7-9	TRBJ2-7
CASRGLAAQETQYF	TGTGCCAGCAGGGGACTAGCGGCACAAGAGACCCAGTACTTC	TRBD2	few	TRBV10-3	TRBJ2-5
CASRFRDTNTDTQYF	TGTGCCAGCAGATTCCGGGACACCAACACAGATACGCAGTATTTT	-	few	TRBV6-5	TRBJ2-3
CASRRRLLPGGRADTEAFF	TGTGCCAGCAGGCGAAGATTGTTGCCCGGGGGGCGCGCCGACACTGAAGCTTTCTTT	-	few	TRBV6-5	TRBJ1-1
CASSMTTGGKSPLHF	TGTGCCAGCAGCATGACGACAGGGGGCAAATCACCCCTCCACTTT	TRBD1	-	TRBV5-8	TRBJ1-6
CSAREVLGNVGEKLFF	TGCAGTGCTAGAGAGGTGTTGGGAAATGTGGGCGAAAAACTGTTTTTT	-	many	TRBV20-1	TRBJ1-4
CASSLEGAKQETQYF	TGCGCCAGCAGCTTGGAGGGGGCCAAACAAGAGACCCAGTACTTC	TRBD1	-	TRBV5-1	TRBJ2-5
CSAAVSSTDTQYF	TGCAGCGCAGCTGTCTCTAGCACAGATACGCAGTATTTT	-	few	TRBV29-1	TRBJ2-3
CSATVGAGTNEKLFF	TGCAGTGCTACTGTGGGGGCAGGGACTAATGAAAAACTGTTTTTT	-	many	TRBV20-1	TRBJ1-4
CASMREGQSPLHF	TGTGCCAGCATGCGAGAGGGGCAGTCACCCCTCCACTTT	-	many	TRBV6-6	TRBJ1-6
CASSEGASSQPQHF	TGTGCCAGCAGTGAAGGTGCCTCCAGCCAGCCCCAGCATTTT	-	many	TRBV6-1	TRBJ1-5
CASAFMRETQYF	TGTGCCAGCGCCTTTATGCGGGAGACCCAGTACTTC	-	many	TRBV6-1	TRBJ2-5
CASSLNTGSSSYEQYF	TGTGCCAGCAGCCTGAATACAGGGTCGAGCTCCTACGAGCAGTACTTC	-	many	TRBV4-2	TRBJ2-7
CASSLVPQNYEQYF	TGTGCCAGCAGCTTAGTACCCCAAAACTACGAGCAGTACTTC	-	many	TRBV7-2	TRBJ2-7
CASSMSGTGELFF	TGTGCCAGCAGCATGTCGGGGACCGGGGAGCTGTTTTTT	-	many	TRBV12-3/TRBV12-4	TRBJ2-2
CAISDDRDGSYEQYF	TGTGCCATCAGTGACGATCGGGACGGATCCTACGAGCAGTACTTC	-	many	TRBV10-3	TRBJ2-7
CASSIRGQGAIGSYNEQFF	TGTGCCAGTAGTATCCGGGGACAGGGGGCAATTGGATCCTACAATGAGCAGTTCTTC	TRBD1	-	TRBV19	TRBJ2-1
CASSPTGAWGETQYF	TGTGCCAGCAGCCCAACAGGGGCGTGGGGAGAGACCCAGTACTTC	TRBD1	few	TRBV28	TRBJ2-5
CASSQQLARETQYF	TGTGCCAGCAGCCAGCAGCTAGCTCGCGAGACCCAGTACTTC	-	many	TRBV14	TRBJ2-5
CASSSGTGGEKLFF	TGTGCCAGCAGTTCCGGGACAGGGGGGGAAAAACTGTTTTTT	TRBD1	-	TRBV2	TRBJ1-4
CAWSKGGRSPLHF	TGTGCCTGGAGTAAAGGGGGCAGGTCACCCCTCCACTTT	TRBD1	many	TRBV30	TRBJ1-6
CASSEQGEVNEQFF	TGTGCCAGTAGTGAACAGGGAGAGGTTAATGAGCAGTTCTTC	-	many	TRBV19	TRBJ2-1
CASNSLSYNEQFF	TGTGCCAGCAATTCGCTCTCCTACAATGAGCAGTTCTTC	-	-	TRBV6-5	TRBJ2-1
CSASRDTHQPQHF	TGCAGTGCTAGTCGAGACACTCATCAGCCCCAGCATTTT	-	-	TRBV20-1	TRBJ1-5
CSARDTGGGYTEAFF	TGCAGTGCTAGAGACACTGGAGGGGGTTACACTGAAGCTTTCTTT	-	many	TRBV20-1	TRBJ1-1
CSVRREGRNEQFF	TGCAGCGTTAGGCGGGAGGGACGGAATGAGCAGTTCTTC	TRBD2	-	TRBV29-1	TRBJ2-1
CASSLAHGDTQYF	TGTGCCAGCAGCTTAGCGCACGGGGATACGCAGTATTTT	-	-	TRBV11-1	TRBJ2-3
CASSSKDGEAFF	TGTGCCAGCAGCTCCAAAGACGGGGAAGCTTTCTTT	-	-	TRBV13	TRBJ1-1
CASSQDPQGYEQYF	TGTGCCAGCAGCCAGGACCCACAGGGATACGAGCAGTACTTC	-	few	TRBV4-2	TRBJ2-7
CSVDPSGNSYEQYF	TGCAGCGTTGATCCTAGCGGGAACTCCTACGAGCAGTACTTC	TRBD2	few	TRBV29-1	TRBJ2-7
CASSSPRRGAYEQYF	TGTGCCAGCAGCTCCCCTCGGAGAGGGGCCTACGAGCAGTACTTC	-	many	TRBV11-2	TRBJ2-7
CASSFPLTRDKSSGNTEAFF	TGTGCCAGCAGTTTCCCCCTTACCCGGGACAAATCCTCGGGGAACACTGAAGCTTTCTTT	-	few	TRBV6-6	TRBJ1-1
CASSLEGQKGNTIYF	TGTGCCAGCAGCTTAGAAGGGCAGAAAGGAAACACCATATATTTT	-	many	TRBV7-2	TRBJ1-3
CSAQVSLTDTQYF	TGCAGCGCCCAAGTGAGTCTCACAGATACGCAGTATTTT	-	many	TRBV20-1	TRBJ2-3
CSARPDNYGYTF	TGCAGTGCTAGACCTGACAACTATGGCTACACCTTC	-	many	TRBV20-1	TRBJ1-2
CASSPDTNYGYTF	TGTGCCAGCAGCCCTGACACCAACTATGGCTACACCTTC	-	many	TRBV5-5	TRBJ1-2
CASSGRRGTGDTEAFF	TGTGCCAGCAGCGGGAGAAGAGGGACAGGGGACACTGAAGCTTTCTTT	TRBD1	few	TRBV5-4	TRBJ1-1
CSVGLESSYEQYF	TGCAGCGTTGGCCTGGAATCCTCCTACGAGCAGTACTTC	-	many	TRBV29-1	TRBJ2-7
CASSSNGGAVETQYF	TGCGCCAGCAGCTCCAACGGGGGGGCGGTGGAGACCCAGTACTTC	TRBD2	many	TRBV5-1	TRBJ2-5
CASSFDTDTQYF	TGTGCCAGCAGCTTTGATACAGATACGCAGTATTTT	-	many	TRBV11-2	TRBJ2-3
CASSPETEYNEQFF	TGTGCCAGCAGTCCCGAGACAGAATACAATGAGCAGTTCTTC	-	-	TRBV6-5	TRBJ2-1
CASSFSGGAREQFF	TGTGCCAGCAGCTTTTCAGGGGGTGCGCGTGAGCAGTTCTTC	TRBD1	few	TRBV5-4	TRBJ2-1